The 30 T cell receptor beta chains given below trace back to one sample, sequenced in a study of T cell responses to AZD1222 COVID-19 vaccine. Generated by immunoSEQ multiplex PCR, the TCRdb table keeps only in-frame clones and is missing some. In the table there are 150,000 to 200,000 clones, approximately 90% of which are singletons. Sequencing was performed on peripheral blood, taken 28 days after the second AZD1222 dose. Receptor source: an adult who received the AZD1222 COVID-19 vaccine.

The chain links TRBV4-1 to TRBJ2-7; TRBD1 agrees at 11 bases. J lost 0 bases, V lost 4 bases, and 11 bases had no gene match. The germline V gene has CDR1 MGHRA and CDR2 YSYEKL. The CDR3 consists of 18 residues. CDR3 DNA sequence: TGCGCCAGCAGCCTCCGGGACAGGGGGACAGGAAGCTCCTACGAGCAGTACTTC. Translated: CASSLRDRGTGSSYEQYF.

The chain has TRBV9 and TRBJ2-7, with D unclear. The CDR3 is made up of 14 amino acids. V shed 0 bases and J shed 0 bases, with 7 bases lying between them. Germline values: CDR1 SGDLS, CDR2 YYNGEE. CDR3 nucleotides: TGTGCCAGCAGCGTAGGTCTGAACTCCTACGAGCAGTACTTC. Encoded protein: CASSVGLNSYEQYF.

The chain combines TRBV3-1 (or the pseudogene TRBV3-2) with TRBJ2-1; D remains unclear. This CDR3 region has 12 residues. Trimming cost V 3 bases and J 6 bases, with 6 bases left between them. Germline V gives CDR1 LGHDT, CDR2 YNNKEL (reference sequence). The CDR3 protein is CASSQRLNEQFF. The CDR3 coding sequence is TGTGCCAGCAGCCAGAGACTCAATGAGCAGTTCTTC.

The gene calls are TRBV5-4 and TRBJ2-5; 9 bases are shared with TRBD1. The CDR3 totals 16 residues. Germline V gene data show CDR1 as SGHNT and CDR2 as YYREEE (reference sequence). The junction had 9 bases not matched to a gene; V was cut back by 5 bases and J by 1 base. Here the CDR3 reads CASSFTGGAPQETQYF. CDR3 bases: TGTGCCAGCAGTTTTACAGGGGGCGCCCCCCAAGAGACCCAGTACTTC.

In this sample, this clone turned up once. This chain links TRBV3-1 (or the pseudogene TRBV3-2) with TRBJ2-2; D uncertain. The CDR3 is 13 residues long. Deletions cut 6 bases from V and 5 bases from J, with 10 bases between. Germline V lookup: CDR1 LGHDT, CDR2 YNNKEL (reference sequence). The DNA of the CDR3 is TGTGCCAGCAGTCCTATTACGACCGGGGAGCTGTTTTTT. Protein product: CASSPITTGELFF.

The J gene is TRBJ1-3, the V gene TRBV4-2; the D is unclear. The CDR3 has 14 residues. Germline assignment: CDR1 LGHNA and CDR2 YNFKEQ. V shed 4 bases and J shed 0 bases, with 7 bases lying between them. The CDR3 DNA reads TGTGCCAGCAGCCTCGAGATCTCTGGAAACACCATATATTTT. Translation: CASSLEISGNTIYF.

The V call is TRBV20-1, the J call TRBJ1-2, with D unresolved. Trimming took off 6 bases at V and 6 bases at J, with 11 bases between the two ends. CDR3 length: 11 amino acids. Germline CDR1 is DFQATT and CDR2 is SNEGSKA (reference sequence). CDR3 region: CSAPFSNGYTF. The CDR3 nucleotides read TGCAGTGCACCCTTCTCAAATGGCTACACCTTC.

J is TRBJ1-1 and V is TRBV7-9, with D unclear. This CDR3 spans 13 amino acids. Germline V gene sequence: CDR1 SEHNR, CDR2 FQNEAQ (reference sequence). Trimming cost V 5 bases and J 4 bases, with 11 bases left between them. The CDR3 sequence is CASSLEGGTEAFF. As DNA, the CDR3 is TGTGCCAGCAGCCTAGAGGGAGGCACTGAAGCTTTCTTT.

The chain links TRBV4-2 to TRBJ2-5; D may be TRBD2 (5 bases). Germline V gene sequence: CDR1 LGHNA, CDR2 YNFKEQ. The V end lost 2 bases, the J end lost 5 bases, and 15 bases lay between the germline ends. CDR3 length equals 15 residues. CDR3 in DNA: TGTGCCAGCAGCCAAACCGGGGTCCAAGTGGAGACCCAGTACTTC. Translated, it gives CASSQTGVQVETQYF.

J is TRBJ2-5 and V is TRBV19; D may be TRBD1 (5 bases). The assigned J gene may be wrong: the sequence end matches TRBJ2-7 better. The CDR3 has 12 residues. CDR1 is LNHDA and CDR2 is SQIVND in the germline V gene (reference sequence). The CDR3, as DNA: TGTGCCAGTAGTAAAGGGGTCTACGAGCAGTACTTC. This codes for CASSKGVYEQYF.

The chain couples TRBV9 to TRBJ2-7, with D maybe TRBD1 (5 bases). This CDR3 comprises 15 residues. Between the trimmed V and J ends, which lost 4 bases and 2 bases, there was a span of 16 bases. Germline V gene data show CDR1 as SGDLS and CDR2 as YYNGEE. CDR3 in amino acids: CASSSSWGNTYEQYF. The CDR3 DNA follows: TGTGCCAGCAGCTCCAGTTGGGGCAATACCTACGAGCAGTACTTC.

V gene TRBV28 combines with J gene TRBJ1-4, with D possibly being TRBD1 (6 bases). Trimming left V 6 bases short and J 0 bases short, with 17 bases between. Germline V gene data show CDR1 as MDHEN and CDR2 as SYDVKM. CDR3 length equals 17 residues. The CDR3 is CASSLPLAGATNEKLFF. The CDR3 nucleotides read TGTGCCAGCAGCCTTCCGCTAGCAGGGGCAACTAATGAAAAACTGTTTTTT. Together with reference TRBV28 and TRBJ1-4, the CDR3 gives the full variable domain: DVKVTQSSRYLVKRTGEKVFLECVQDMDHENMFWYRQDPGLGLRLIYFSYDVKMKEKGDIPEGYSVSREKKERFSLILESASTNQTSMYLCASSLPLAGATNEKLFFGSGTQLSVL.

This rearrangement joins TRBV7-2 to TRBJ1-2; D is undetermined. The CDR3 sequence is 16 residues long. The germline gives CDR1 SGHTA, CDR2 FQGNSA. Between the trimmed V and J ends, which lost 1 base and 4 bases, there was a span of 16 bases. CDR3 nucleotides: TGTGCCAGCAGCTTAGGGCCGGGAAAAAAGTCCTATGGCTACACCTTC. Translated: CASSLGPGKKSYGYTF.

This clone showed up just once. This rearrangement joins TRBV4-3 to TRBJ2-3; no clear D gene. Trimming pared 2 bases from V and 0 bases from J, leaving 3 bases between. The CDR3 is 13 residues long. The germline V gene encodes CDR1 LGHNA and CDR2 YSLEER. DNA for the CDR3: TGCGCCAGCAGCCAACCCAGCACAGATACGCAGTATTTT. It is translated as CASSQPSTDTQYF.

The chain links TRBV11-3 to TRBJ2-1; D is undetermined. CDR1 is SGHNT and CDR2 is YENEEA in the germline V gene. The CDR3 is 14 residues long. V was pared by 1 base and J by 6 bases, with 10 bases between. The CDR3 here is CASSLASRANEQFF. The CDR3 DNA reads as TGTGCCAGCAGCTTAGCTTCACGGGCCAATGAGCAGTTCTTC.

The chain links TRBV7-9 to TRBJ1-4, with a possible D match to TRBD1 (5 bases). This CDR3 is built from 14 residues. The germline CDR1 and CDR2 sequences are SEHNR and FQNEAQ (reference sequence). V lost 1 base to trimming and J lost 8 bases, with 11 bases between them. The CDR3 here is CASSLGQIEEKLFF. CDR3 sequence (DNA): TGTGCCAGCAGCTTAGGACAGATCGAGGAAAAACTGTTTTTT.

This clone turned up a few times. The same CDR3 can be traced to other DNA sequences in this sample. The chain employs TRBV6-6 and TRBJ1-1, with no clear D. V was cut by 0 bases and J by 0 bases, with 2 bases left in between. CDR3 length: 13 amino acids. Germline-derived CDR1 and CDR2 are MNHNY and SVGAGI (reference sequence). The CDR3 DNA follows: TGTGCCAGCAGTTACTCGGTGAACACTGAAGCTTTCTTT. Translating it yields CASSYSVNTEAFF.

V usage is TRBV6-5 and J usage is TRBJ2-1; the match to TRBD2 covers 9 bases. Unmatched junction bases numbered 10, after V lost 7 bases and J lost 6 bases. The CDR3 is made up of 15 amino acids. CDR1 and CDR2 (germline): MNHEY, SVGAGI. The CDR3 DNA reads as TGTGCCAGCATCGGACTAGCGACTGGCTTCAATGAGCAGTTCTTC. Its translation is CASIGLATGFNEQFF.

The chain uses TRBV7-9 and TRBJ1-5, with D possibly TRBD1 on 5 matching bases. Germline CDR1 and CDR2: SEHNR and FQNEAQ (reference sequence). There are 14 residues in the CDR3. V dropped 8 bases and J dropped 5 bases, with 16 bases sitting between them. DNA for the CDR3: TGTGCCAGCCTACGGGCCAGGGTGGATCAGCCCCAGCATTTT. As protein: CASLRARVDQPQHF.

CDR3 DNA: TGCGCCAGCAGCCACGGGACATGGATTTTCTTC. It yields the protein CASSHGTWIFF. This sequence joins TRBV4-3 and TRBJ2-1, with D possibly being TRBD1 (6 bases). This CDR3 region has 11 residues. Trimming pared 3 bases from V and 16 bases from J, leaving 13 bases between. The V gene's germline CDR1 is LGHNA and CDR2 YSLEER.

The chain carries TRBV4-1 and TRBJ1-4; maybe TRBD1 (6 bases). From germline, CDR1 is MGHRA and CDR2 YSYEKL. Trimming removed 3 bases from V and 4 bases from J, with 12 bases in between. The CDR3 spans 15 residues. CDR3 sequence reads: CASSHGDIYNEKLFF. CDR3 nucleotide sequence: TGCGCCAGCAGCCATGGGGACATCTATAATGAAAAACTGTTTTTT.

The CDR3 spells CASSYGAEGNQPQHF. The CDR3 DNA reads TGTGCCAGCAGTTACGGGGCAGAGGGCAATCAGCCCCAGCATTTT. The chain has TRBV6-5 and TRBJ1-5; D might be TRBD1 (5 bases). CDR1 and CDR2 from the germline V gene are MNHEY and SVGAGI. Trimming cost V 2 bases and J 2 bases, with 10 bases left between them. The CDR3 runs 15 residues.

The V gene is TRBV29-1, the J gene TRBJ1-1; D gene unclear. Germline CDR1 and CDR2: SQVTM and ANQGSEA. V shed 2 bases and J shed 4 bases, with 11 bases lying between them. This CDR3 is built from 13 residues. The CDR3 here is CSVEQGRGTEAFF. CDR3 bases: TGCAGCGTTGAACAAGGGCGGGGCACTGAAGCTTTCTTT.

The chain has TRBV6-2 or TRBV6-3 and TRBJ2-7, with 7 positions matching TRBD1. CDR1 and CDR2 from the germline V gene are MNHEY and SVGEGT. The CDR3 runs to 13 residues. Trimming took 5 bases from V and 12 from J; bases not matched to a gene: 13. CDR3 coding DNA: TGTGCCAGCAGTCCCCACACGACAGGGCCAGGGTACTTC. As protein: CASSPHTTGPGYF.

The chain uses TRBV7-2 and TRBJ2-5, with a tentative D call TRBD2 (6 bases). CDR1 SGHTA and CDR2 FQGNSA come from the germline V gene. The V end lost 8 bases, the J end lost 1 base, and 14 bases lay between the germline ends. This CDR3 has 14 amino acids. CDR3 residues: CASSIYGGQETQYF. CDR3 DNA sequence: TGTGCCAGCTCTATATACGGGGGCCAAGAGACCCAGTACTTC.

J is TRBJ1-1 and V is TRBV4-1, with 8 bases identical to TRBD1. CDR1 is MGHRA, CDR2 YSYEKL, per germline. The CDR3 extends over 13 amino acids. V dropped 2 bases and J dropped 8; count of bases not matched to a gene: 4. In DNA form, the CDR3 reads TGCGCCAGCAGCCAATATCGACAGGGGGAAGCTTTCTTT. As protein: CASSQYRQGEAFF.

This CDR3 reads CASSIGNNYGYTF. The CDR3 DNA follows: TGTGCCAGTAGTATAGGCAATAACTATGGCTACACCTTC. J is TRBJ1-2 and V is TRBV19; D ambiguous. CDR1 is LNHDA and CDR2 is SQIVND in the germline V gene (reference sequence). The CDR3 extends over 13 amino acids. V was clipped by 1 base and J by 1 base, with 4 bases between them.

This clone was recorded once. The rearrangement uses TRBV7-8 and TRBJ2-7; perhaps TRBD1 as D (6 bases). Germline-derived CDR1 and CDR2 are SGHVS and FQNEAQ. CDR3 length: 13 amino acids. Trimming removed 5 bases at V and 2 bases at J, with 10 bases between. CDR3 sequence: CASSPDRTYEQYF. CDR3 DNA: TGTGCCAGCAGCCCGGACAGAACCTACGAGCAGTACTTC. Drawing the rest from reference TRBV7-8 and TRBJ2-7, the complete variable domain is GAGVSQSPRYKVAKRGQDVALRCDPISGHVSLFWYQQALGQGPEFLTYFQNEAQLDKSGLPSDRFFAERPEGSVSTLKIQRTQQEDSAVYLCASSPDRTYEQYFGPGTRLTVT.

The chain's CDR3 is CATSSLGTGRETQYF. CDR3 nucleotides: TGTGCCACCAGCAGCCTCGGGACAGGGCGAGAGACCCAGTACTTC. The rearrangement uses TRBV15 and TRBJ2-5, with TRBD1 matching over 9 bases. With V trimmed by 3 bases and J by 4 bases, 6 bases remained unmatched. The CDR3 is made up of 15 amino acids. The germline gives CDR1 LNHNV, CDR2 YYDKDF (reference sequence).

V usage is TRBV6-2 or TRBV6-3 and J usage is TRBJ2-1; no firm D call. From germline, CDR1 is MNHEY and CDR2 SVGEGT. V was trimmed by 0 bases and J by 8 bases, leaving 11 bases between them. The length of the CDR3 is 14 residues. CDR3 DNA sequence: TGTGCCAGCAGTTACTCGCCCTATGGGGATGAGCAGTTCTTC. Amino acids: CASSYSPYGDEQFF.